A selection of T cell receptor beta chains follows, all from one sample in a study of beta chain features in type 1 diabetes. Here immunoSEQ multiplex PCR was the method, and the copy in TCRdb shows in-frame clones only, minus some. This table holds some 160,000 clones, 9% to 10% found once. The sample comprised central memory CD4+ T cells from blood. These receptors were taken from a woman aged 18 to 35 in good health. Both conserved end residues are part of each CDR3. A D gene is named only where the DNA matches it firmly. Not every row has a clone size; where given, it reads once, few, many or a size class.

clone_size,j_call,d_call,v_call,cdr3_nt,cdr3_aa
few,TRBJ1-4,-,TRBV29-1,TGCAGCGTTGCGCTAGCCCTTAATGAAAAACTGTTTTTT,CSVALALNEKLFF
few,TRBJ1-2,-,TRBV6-6,TGTGCCAGCAGTGGTGTCGAGAACTATGGCTACACCTTC,CASSGVENYGYTF
-,TRBJ2-2,-,TRBV7-9,TGTGCCAGCAGCTTACCAGGCACCGGGGAGCTGTTTTTT,CASSLPGTGELFF
-,TRBJ1-2,-,TRBV6-5,TGTGCCAGCAGTCGCCAGGGTTCGGGCTATGGCTACACCTTC,CASSRQGSGYGYTF
few,TRBJ2-1,-,TRBV11-2,TGTGCCAGCAGCTCCGGGATGGATGAGCAGTTCTTC,CASSSGMDEQFF
-,TRBJ1-5,-,TRBV27,TGTGCCAGCAGTCCCTCGGACAGTAGGCAGCCCCAGCATTTT,CASSPSDSRQPQHF
-,TRBJ1-2,TRBD1,TRBV5-1,TGCGCCAGCAGCTTACGGACAGGGGGCTACACCTTC,CASSLRTGGYTF
-,TRBJ1-4,-,TRBV6-6,TGTGCCTCCCGACAGGTTGAAAAACTGTTTTTT,CASRQVEKLFF
few,TRBJ2-2,TRBD2,TRBV7-9,TGTGCCAGCAGCTCGGGGACTAGCGGGAGTCCCACCGGGGAGCTGTTTTTT,CASSSGTSGSPTGELFF
few,TRBJ1-2,-,TRBV18,TGTGCCAGCTCACCAAATATGGAGGATGGCTACACCTTC,CASSPNMEDGYTF
-,TRBJ2-7,TRBD2,TRBV6-6,TGTGCCAGCAGCGGACTAGTTTCCCCCGGGGAGCAGTACTTC,CASSGLVSPGEQYF
few,TRBJ1-5,TRBD1,TRBV19,TGTGCCAGTAAAGGGACAGGGATTGGCAATCAGCCCCAGCATTTT,CASKGTGIGNQPQHF
-,TRBJ1-1,TRBD1,TRBV19,TGTGCCAGTACCTCCATCGGGACAGGTAACACTGAAGCTTTCTTT,CASTSIGTGNTEAFF
-,TRBJ2-1,TRBD2,TRBV18,TGTGCCAGCTCACGAGGGACTATCTCCTACAATGAGCAGTTCTTC,CASSRGTISYNEQFF
-,TRBJ2-7,TRBD2,TRBV6-1,TGTGCCAGCAGTGCTCCGGGTAGCGGGGGGACAAGTTCCTACGAGCAGTACTTC,CASSAPGSGGTSSYEQYF
-,TRBJ2-2,TRBD2,TRBV9,TGTGCCAGCGGGCTAGCGGGGTCGAACACCGGGGAGCTGTTTTTT,CASGLAGSNTGELFF
-,TRBJ2-2,-,TRBV30,TGTGCCTGGAGTGTACGAGGGAGTTTTAGGCCCGGGGAGCTGTTTTTT,CAWSVRGSFRPGELFF
-,TRBJ2-3,-,TRBV2,TGTGCCAGCAGTGAAGCGGCGGGGGCCGGGAGAGATACGCAGTATTTT,CASSEAAGAGRDTQYF
few,TRBJ2-7,-,TRBV9,TGTGCCAGCAGCTCCCTGAAGTCCGGGGACGAGCAGTACTTC,CASSSLKSGDEQYF
-,TRBJ2-3,-,TRBV2,TGTGCCAGCAGTGACAGGGCGGACACAGATACGCAGTATTTT,CASSDRADTDTQYF
-,TRBJ2-3,-,TRBV2,TGTGCCAGCGGTCCGGGGAGCACAGATACGCAGTATTTT,CASGPGSTDTQYF
few,TRBJ2-5,TRBD2,TRBV10-2,TGCGCCAGCAGTTCGGGGGGGCTAGGGGAGACCCAGTACTTC,CASSSGGLGETQYF
-,TRBJ2-1,TRBD1,TRBV5-1,TGCGCCAGCAGCTTGGAAGTGGGACAGTACAATGAGCAGTTCTTC,CASSLEVGQYNEQFF
-,TRBJ1-1,-,TRBV6-5,TGTGCCAGCAGCGTGACAGAACTACAGGAGAATTCAGCTTTCTTT,CASSVTELQENSAFF
few,TRBJ2-3,-,TRBV5-4,TGTGCCAGCAGCTTGACTAGGGATACGCAGTATTTT,CASSLTRDTQYF
-,TRBJ1-1,-,TRBV11-2,TGTGCCAGCTTGAGACAGAGAAACACTGAAGCTTTCTTT,CASLRQRNTEAFF
-,TRBJ2-4,-,TRBV6-5,TGTGCCAGCAGTTACTCGGCTTCTAGGGCCAAAAACATTCAGTACTTC,CASSYSASRAKNIQYF
-,TRBJ2-7,TRBD2,TRBV7-2,TGTGCCAGCAGCCCTCCCGGACTAGCGGGCTACGAGCAGTACTTC,CASSPPGLAGYEQYF
-,TRBJ2-6,TRBD1,TRBV15,TGTGCCACCAGCACCTCAGACAGGGCAGCGGCCAACGTCCTGACTTTC,CATSTSDRAAANVLTF
many,TRBJ2-1,-,TRBV5-1,TGCGCCAGCAGCTTGGAGGGGAATGAGCAGTTCTTC,CASSLEGNEQFF
many,TRBJ1-5,-,TRBV28,TGTGCCAGCAGCTCCCTCAATCAGCCCCAGCATTTT,CASSSLNQPQHF
-,TRBJ1-2,-,TRBV5-1,TGCGCCAGCAGGCACTTACAGGGCGGCTATGGCTACACCTTC,CASRHLQGGYGYTF
few,TRBJ2-1,-,TRBV6-1,TGTGCCAGCAGTGAAACCGGGACTTCTCGTAGCGATGAGCAGTTCTTC,CASSETGTSRSDEQFF
-,TRBJ2-3,TRBD2,TRBV6-5,TGTGCCAGCAGCCCTGGACTAGCCCGCACAGATACGCAGTATTTT,CASSPGLARTDTQYF
-,TRBJ1-5,-,TRBV6-1,TGTGCCAGCAGTGAAGGCAAAGGGACAAGCAATCAGCCCCAGCATTTT,CASSEGKGTSNQPQHF
few,TRBJ2-3,TRBD1,TRBV6-4,TGTGCCAGCAGTCAGACAGGGACGGTGGATACGCAGTATTTT,CASSQTGTVDTQYF
-,TRBJ1-5,-,TRBV28,TGTGCCAGCAGTTTACCCCCCTTTCAGCCCCAGCATTTT,CASSLPPFQPQHF
-,TRBJ1-1,-,TRBV30,TGTGCCTGGAGTGTACTCGGACAGCGGGCTTTCTTT,CAWSVLGQRAFF
few,TRBJ1-4,-,TRBV18,TGTGCCAGCTCACTCCGGGACTCCTCAGGACTGTTTTTT,CASSLRDSSGLFF
few,TRBJ2-1,-,TRBV5-1,TGCGCCAGCAGTCTGGAGGCCCTTGAGAATGAGCAGTTCTTC,CASSLEALENEQFF
-,TRBJ2-4,TRBD1,TRBV7-2,TGTGCCAGCAGCCAAAGGACAGGGAAAAACATTCAGTACTTC,CASSQRTGKNIQYF
few,TRBJ2-5,-,TRBV15,TGTGCCACCAGCAGAGATCGAGCCCAAGAGACCCAGTACTTC,CATSRDRAQETQYF
few,TRBJ2-6,-,TRBV30,TGTGCCTGGCTGTCTCCCGGGGCCAACGTCCTGACTTTC,CAWLSPGANVLTF
-,TRBJ2-1,TRBD2,TRBV29-1,TGCAGCGTTGCCGGGCTAGCGGGAGCGGGTGAGCAGTTCTTC,CSVAGLAGAGEQFF
-,TRBJ2-2,TRBD1,TRBV11-3,TGTGCCAGCAGCTTAGCTGGGACAGAGGGCGGGGAGCTGTTTTTT,CASSLAGTEGGELFF
many,TRBJ2-2,-,TRBV4-2,TGTGCCAGCAGCCAAGAGTTAACAGTCGACAGGGGGGAGCTGTTTTTT,CASSQELTVDRGELFF
few,TRBJ1-2,-,TRBV4-2,TGTGCCAGCAGCCGGGGGGGTTTCTACACCTTC,CASSRGGFYTF
-,TRBJ2-7,-,TRBV6-6,TGTGCCAGCAGTTACTCGTTAGCGGAGGCCTACGAGCAGTACTTC,CASSYSLAEAYEQYF
few,TRBJ2-7,TRBD1,TRBV5-1,TGCGCCAGCAGCTTGGGAGGGACAGGGAGCCACGAGCAGTACTTC,CASSLGGTGSHEQYF
-,TRBJ1-1,-,TRBV25-1,TGTGCCAGCGGATTGGAACAGGGAAGAGCTTTCTTT,CASGLEQGRAFF
-,TRBJ2-7,-,TRBV2,TGTGCCAGCAGCGACCTACAGGGGAGGGAGCAGTACTTC,CASSDLQGREQYF
many,TRBJ2-3,-,TRBV4-2,TGTGCCAGCAGCCTCGTAGAGGATACGCAGTATTTT,CASSLVEDTQYF